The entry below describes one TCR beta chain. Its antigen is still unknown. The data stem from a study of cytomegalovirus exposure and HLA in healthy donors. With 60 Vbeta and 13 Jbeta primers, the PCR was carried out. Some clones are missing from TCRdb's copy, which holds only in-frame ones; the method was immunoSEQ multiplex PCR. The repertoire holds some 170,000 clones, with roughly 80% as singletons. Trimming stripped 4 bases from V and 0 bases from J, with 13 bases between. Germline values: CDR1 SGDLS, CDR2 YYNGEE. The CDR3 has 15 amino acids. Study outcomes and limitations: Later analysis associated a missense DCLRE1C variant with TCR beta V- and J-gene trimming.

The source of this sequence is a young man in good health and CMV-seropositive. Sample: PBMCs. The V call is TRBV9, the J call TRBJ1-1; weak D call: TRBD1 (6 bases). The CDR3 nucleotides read TGTGCCAGCAGCACACAGACAGGATTGAACACTGAAGCTTTCTTT. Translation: CASSTQTGLNTEAFF.